The clone carrying this T cell receptor beta chain turned up a few times. Antigen: not known. Sequencing used immunoSEQ multiplex PCR; TCRdb keeps in-frame clones, though not all of them. This table holds fewer than 70,000 clones, roughly 90% found once. Trimming removed 6 bases from V and 0 bases from J, with 12 bases in between. The length of the CDR3 is 15 residues. Germline values: CDR1 SGHAT, CDR2 FQNNGV. The data are from a study of a mutant IDH1 vaccine in newly diagnosed glioma. About the research overall: Eight vaccinations were given in weeks 1, 3, 5, 7, 11, 15, 19 and 23. The earlier regimen, radiotherapy, temozolomide, or both, was most often both.

Specified time point: week 11, during vaccination. Doses consisted of 300 ug of mutant IDH1 20-mer peptide each, paired with topical imiquimod. Donors had new WHO grade 3 or 4 IDH1-mutant, ATRX-lost astrocytomas. The study's findings and limits: Apparently unrelated to pseudoprogression were changes in the top peripheral T cell clonotypes.

The sequenced sample was PBMCs, obtained from a glioma patient whose treatment included an IDH1 peptide vaccine. The chain combines TRBV11-2 with TRBJ1-3, with no clear D. This sequence was found in a man in his forties or fifties with glioma. As DNA, the CDR3 is TGTGCCAGCAGGCCGACGCTTAGCTCTGGAAACACCATATATTTT. Translating it yields CASRPTLSSGNTIYF.